The 26 T cell receptor beta chains below all came from one sample that was sequenced in a study of breast tumors, draining lymph nodes, adjacent tissues. Breast cancer patients provided tissue from their axillary draining lymph nodes. In TCRdb, the multiplex PCR reads were re-called with MiXCR into one record per CDR3 protein. The sample carries 150,000 to 250,000 distinct CDR3 sequences, approximately 31% recorded once. Sequenced sample: axillary lymph node tissue. These receptors all come from a female donor with breast cancer. Some clones in this sample may be carry-over from other donors' samples.

The chain combines TRBV19 with TRBJ2-5, with 15 bases that match TRBD2. Germline V gene sequence: CDR1 LNHDA, CDR2 SQIVND (reference sequence). CDR3 length equals 15 residues. V lost 4 bases to trimming and J lost 7 bases; unmatched junction nucleotides: 4. CDR3 in amino acids: CASSRTSGRARTQYF. DNA of the CDR3: TGTGCCAGTAGTAGGACTAGCGGGAGGGCCAGGACCCAGTACTTC. Filled out from reference TRBV19 and TRBJ2-5, the complete variable domain reads DGGITQSPKYLFRKEGQNVTLSCEQNLNHDAMYWYRQDPGQGLRLIYYSQIVNDFQKGDIAEGYSVSREKKESFPLTVTSAQKNPTAFYLCASSRTSGRARTQYFGPGTRLLVL.

This clonotype was observed at least ten times. A much larger clone sits a single nucleotide away, making a read error possible. The chain uses TRBV24-1 and TRBJ2-1, with a possible D match to TRBD1 (6 bases). Trimming took off 5 bases at V and 5 bases at J, with 18 bases between the two ends. Germline CDR1 and CDR2: KGHDR and SFDVKD. This CDR3 has 16 amino acids. CDR3: CATSGSTGLGHNEQFF. The CDR3 DNA reads as TGTGCCACCAGTGGGTCCACAGGGCTGGGGCACAATGAGCAGTTCTTC.

The chain carries TRBV20-1 and TRBJ1-2; D is possibly TRBD1 (5 bases). Deletions cut 0 bases from V and 8 bases from J, with 19 bases between. CDR1 and CDR2 from the germline V gene are DFQATT and SNEGSKA (reference sequence). The CDR3 totals 15 residues. The chain's CDR3 is CSARDLMGRARGYTF. The CDR3 DNA reads as TGCAGTGCTAGAGATCTCATGGGCAGGGCTCGAGGCTACACCTTC.

This clonotype was recorded many times. V usage is TRBV20-1 and J usage is TRBJ2-2, with a weak D call TRBD1 (5 bases). This CDR3 spans 16 amino acids. Trimming took 1 base from V and 1 from J, leaving 13 bases between them. Germline V lookup: CDR1 DFQATT, CDR2 SNEGSKA (reference sequence). The CDR3 bases are TGCAGTGCTAGAGGGATAAGACAGTTGAACACCGGGGAGCTGTTTTTT. It translates to CSARGIRQLNTGELFF.

As concerns this clonotype: A much larger clone lies one base from this, so it may be a read error. The rearrangement joins TRBV5-4 to TRBJ2-3; 7 nucleotides agree with TRBD2. The trim removed 0 bases at V and 0 bases at J, leaving 7 bases unmatched. Germline CDR1 is SGHNT and CDR2 is YYREEE (reference sequence). The CDR3 consists of 17 residues. The CDR3 is CASSLAPAGSSTDTQYF. As DNA, the CDR3 is TGTGCCAGCAGCTTGGCCCCAGCGGGGTCTAGCACAGATACGCAGTATTTT.

This clonotype was counted many times. This rearrangement joins TRBV7-2 to TRBJ2-1; 15 bases align to TRBD2. The V segment lost 5 bases and the J segment 1 base; nucleotides outside the gene matches: 9. The CDR3 is made up of 19 amino acids. Germline CDR1 reads SGHTA; CDR2 reads FQGNSA. This CDR3 reads CASSMPGTSGGLSYNEQFF. The CDR3 DNA reads TGTGCCAGCAGCATGCCCGGGACTAGCGGGGGGTTATCCTACAATGAGCAGTTCTTC. Using reference TRBV7-2 and TRBJ2-1 for the parts outside the CDR3, the full variable domain is GAGVSQSPSNKVTEKGKDVELRCDPISGHTALYWYRQSLGQGLEFLIYFQGNSAPDKSGLPSDRFSAERTGGSVSTLTIQRTQQEDSAVYLCASSMPGTSGGLSYNEQFFGPGTRLTVL.

This clonotype showed up many times. The chain combines TRBV24-1 with TRBJ2-5; either TRBD1 or TRBD2 may supply D (5 bases each). The CDR3 has 14 residues. Trimming took 7 bases from V and 1 from J, leaving 12 bases between them. Looked up from germline, CDR1 is KGHDR and CDR2 is SFDVKD. This CDR3 reads CATSSGTSQETQYF. CDR3 nucleotide sequence: TGTGCCACCAGCTCCGGGACCTCCCAAGAGACCCAGTACTTC.

This clonotype came up many times. The V call is TRBV24-1, the J call TRBJ2-3; no reliable D call. Germline V gene data show CDR1 as KGHDR and CDR2 as SFDVKD. This CDR3 is built from 13 residues. V was shortened by 3 bases and J by 1 base, with 4 bases between the two germline ends. This CDR3 reads CATSDRGTDTQYF. The CDR3, as DNA: TGTGCCACCAGTGATAGGGGCACAGATACGCAGTATTTT.

There are many counts of this clonotype. The genes are TRBV5-8 and TRBJ2-7; either TRBD1 or TRBD2 may fit D (5 bases each). The CDR3 runs to 16 residues. Germline V gene data show CDR1 as SGHTS and CDR2 as YDEGEE. V was cut by 2 bases and J by 2 bases, with 17 bases left in between. CDR3 nucleotide sequence: TGTGCCAGCAGCTTTGGTCCGGGAAGGGGAGCCTACGAGCAGTACTTC. Amino acid sequence: CASSFGPGRGAYEQYF. Variable domain in full (rest from reference TRBV5-8 and TRBJ2-7): EAGVTQSPTHLIKTRGQQATLRCSPISGHTSVYWYQQALGLGLQFLLWYDEGEERNRGNFPPRFSGRQFPNYSSELNVNALELEDSALYLCASSFGPGRGAYEQYFGPGTRLTVT.

About this clonotype: A much larger clone is a single base away; this may be a read error. Since the CDR3 does not end with the conserved phenylalanine or tryptophan, this likely comes from a read error. The chain recombines TRBV6-5 with TRBJ1-2; D gene unclear. CDR3 size: 15 residues. Germline CDR1 and CDR2: MNHEY and SVGAGI. V dropped 2 bases and J dropped 3 bases, with 13 bases sitting between them. The CDR3 is CASSYRDGVDYGYTL. In DNA form, the CDR3 reads TGTGCCAGCAGTTACAGGGATGGGGTTGACTATGGCTACACCCTC.

Remarks on this clonotype: The missing conserved phenylalanine or tryptophan at the end of this CDR3 makes a read error likely. The chain carries TRBV6-8 and TRBJ1-6; TRBD1 is a possible D gene (5 bases). V lost 5 bases, J lost 4 bases, and 18 bases lay in between. CDR3 length equals 17 residues. Germline V gene lookup returns CDR1 MNHGY and CDR2 SAAAGT. In DNA form, the CDR3 reads TGTGCCAGCAGTCCCCTCCAGGACAACGTTTATAATTCACCCCTCCACTCT. It is translated as CASSPLQDNVYNSPLHS.

This clonotype was seen only a few times. This may be a read error, as it is one base from a much larger clone. The chain combines TRBV6-6 with TRBJ1-4; TRBD1 agrees at 7 bases. Germline trimming cut 5 bases from V and 8 bases from J; bases unmatched to any gene: 14. This CDR3 spans 16 amino acids. Germline values: CDR1 MNHNY, CDR2 SVGAGI (reference sequence). Here the CDR3 DNA reads TGTGCCAGCAGTCACAGGACAGGTAGTGGGTTGGAAAAACTGTTTTTT. The encoded protein is CASSHRTGSGLEKLFF.

The gene calls are TRBV19 and TRBJ1-1, with 7 nucleotides matching TRBD1. The CDR3 runs to 15 residues. V trimming: 6 bases; J trimming: 7 bases; junction bases outside the gene matches: 14. Germline V gene sequence: CDR1 LNHDA, CDR2 SQIVND (reference sequence). In DNA form, the CDR3 reads TGTGCCAGTAGGCTGAGAGGCAGGGGGACGTATGAAGCTTTCTTT. Encoded protein: CASRLRGRGTYEAFF.

This clonotype was seen repeatedly, ten times or more. This rearrangement joins TRBV7-9 to TRBJ1-6; D not certain. V was pared by 1 base and J by 3 bases, with 7 bases between. CDR1 and CDR2 (germline): SEHNR, FQNEAQ (reference sequence). The length of the CDR3 is 15 residues. In DNA, the CDR3 is TGTGCCAGCAGCTTAGGAGGATTCTATAATTCACCCCTCCACTTT. Protein: CASSLGGFYNSPLHF.

The rearrangement joins TRBV7-9 to TRBJ1-5, with D possibly matching TRBD1 (5 bases). The CDR3 runs 13 residues. The V end lost 6 bases, the J end lost 7 bases, and 13 bases lay between the germline ends. From germline, CDR1 is SEHNR and CDR2 FQNEAQ (reference sequence). The CDR3: CASSQGSSQPQHF. The CDR3 DNA is TGTGCCAGCAGTCAGGGCAGTTCGCAGCCCCAGCATTTT.

This clonotype was detected many times. The chain recombines TRBV5-1 with TRBJ2-1; D gene uncertain. The V end was cut by 1 base, the J end by 0 bases, with 11 bases between. This CDR3 has 16 residues. The germline CDR1 and CDR2 sequences are SGHRS and YFSETQ. The CDR3 nucleotides are TGCGCCAGCAGCTTGACTGGCTCTAGCTCCTACAATGAGCAGTTCTTC. Residues: CASSLTGSSSYNEQFF.

The chain links TRBV20-1 to TRBJ1-1; D is possibly TRBD1 (6 bases). Germline V gene lookup returns CDR1 DFQATT and CDR2 SNEGSKA (reference sequence). The ends were cut back, 3 bases at V and 4 bases at J, with 12 bases in the middle. The CDR3 is 13 residues long. The CDR3 DNA follows: TGCAGTGCTAGCCGAGGGACAACCACTGAAGCTTTCTTT. This gives the protein CSASRGTTTEAFF.

This clonotype came up many times. This chain connects TRBV7-9 to TRBJ2-5, with D possibly matching TRBD2 (6 bases). Trimming removed 5 bases from V and 5 bases from J, with 18 bases in between. CDR3 length: 15 amino acids. The germline CDR1 and CDR2 sequences are SEHNR and FQNEAQ (reference sequence). CDR3 DNA: TGTGCCAGCAGCAACCCGGGACTTAGGTCGGAGACCCAGTACTTC. Its protein product is CASSNPGLRSETQYF.

Only a few counts were recorded for this clonotype. V usage is TRBV9 and J usage is TRBJ1-1, with D unresolved. CDR1 SGDLS and CDR2 YYNGEE come from the germline V gene. The CDR3 runs to 16 residues. V was pared by 0 bases and J by 3 bases, with 15 bases between. This CDR3 reads CASSVGHSRGDTEAFF. CDR3 sequence (DNA): TGTGCCAGCAGCGTAGGACACTCCCGTGGGGACACTGAAGCTTTCTTT.

In its sample, this clonotype was seen many times. This chain joins TRBV20-1 and TRBJ2-5; 7 bases agree with TRBD2. V was pared by 3 bases and J by 6 bases, with 10 bases of the junction left unmatched. Per germline, CDR1 DFQATT and CDR2 SNEGSKA (reference sequence). The CDR3 runs to 14 residues. CDR3 bases: TGCAGTGCTAGTAGGGCGGGAGTGCTAAAGACCCAGTACTTC. It is translated as CSASRAGVLKTQYF.

This clonotype was picked up one time. The chain is built from TRBV6-5 and TRBJ1-5; perhaps TRBD1 as D (6 bases). With 8 bases removed from V and 4 bases from J, the gap between germline ends came to 24 bases. CDR3 size: 17 residues. Germline-derived CDR1 and CDR2 are MNHEY and SVGAGI. The CDR3 DNA reads TGTGCCAGCGGGGGGGCAGGGAGGGACGGGGCGAATCAGCCCCAGCATTTT. Its protein product is CASGGAGRDGANQPQHF.

The chain is built from TRBV4-2 and TRBJ1-1; no reliable D call. Trimming cost V 0 bases and J 3 bases, with 5 bases left between them. The CDR3 runs to 13 residues. The germline gives CDR1 LGHNA, CDR2 YNFKEQ. The CDR3 DNA reads TGTGCCAGCAGCCAAGAAAGGTACACTGAAGCTTTCTTT. Its translation is CASSQERYTEAFF.

This clonotype was observed a handful of times. This chain connects TRBV27 to TRBJ2-1; D tentatively fits TRBD1 or TRBD2 (5 bases each). The germline V and J ends were trimmed by 4 bases and 0 bases, with 13 bases remaining between them. Germline lookup yields CDR1 MNHEY and CDR2 SMNVEV (reference sequence). The CDR3 contains 16 residues. CDR3 sequence (DNA): TGTGCCAGCAGTTCCCTCGGGGCGGGCTCCTACAATGAGCAGTTCTTC. This sequence encodes CASSSLGAGSYNEQFF.

This clonotype was picked up many times. The CDR3 nucleotides are TGTGCCAGCAGCTTGGACCCTGACGGGGAGCTGTTTTTT. Residues: CASSLDPDGELFF. The rearrangement joins TRBV7-2 to TRBJ2-2; D gene ambiguous. The CDR3 covers 13 residues. Germline CDR1 is SGHTA and CDR2 is FQGNSA. Trimming took off 3 bases at V and 7 bases at J, with 9 bases between the two ends.

This clonotype has at least ten counts. The CDR3 DNA reads TGTGCCAGCAGCTCCGACAGGGAGGGGAAAAAACTGTTTTTT. It translates to CASSSDREGKKLFF. The chain joins TRBV7-2 to TRBJ1-4; 7 bases fit TRBD1. This CDR3 is built from 14 residues. CDR1 is SGHTA, CDR2 FQGNSA, per germline. V gave up 4 bases and J gave up 9 bases; unmatched junction bases: 8.

This clonotype was counted at least ten times. The V gene is TRBV5-8, the J gene TRBJ1-2; the D gene is possibly TRBD1 (6 bases). The CDR3 is 15 residues long. CDR1 and CDR2 (germline): SGHTS, YDEGEE. V was trimmed by 1 base and J by 5 bases, leaving 15 bases between them. The CDR3 DNA reads TGTGCCAGCAGCTTGAACGGGGGGCGGGAGTATGGCTACACCTTC. Protein sequence: CASSLNGGREYGYTF.